Sequencing of this T cell receptor beta chain was carried out in a study of T cell repertoires in cytomegalovirus infection. TCRdb passed the reads through MiXCR, listing each CDR3 protein once. This sample yields around 710,000 distinct CDR3 sequences, of which around 29% are seen a single time; about 12% belongs to the top ten. The sample holds a few counts of this clonotype. Its antigen remains unknown. The V end was cut by 5 bases, the J end by 8 bases, with 12 bases between. Germline V gives CDR1 SEHNR, CDR2 FQNEAQ (reference sequence). The CDR3 totals 12 residues. The sequenced sample was cultured CD8+ T cells from PBMCs, obtained from culture after CMV antigen stimulation. This TCR was sampled from a human donor in good health (CMV status not recorded). Some clones in this sample may be carry-over from other donors' samples. The rearrangement joins TRBV7-9 to TRBJ1-2; D possibly corresponds to TRBD1 (5 bases). The DNA for the CDR3 is TGTGCCAGCAGCGGGGGTTGGGGCGGCTACACCTTC. Amino acids: CASSGGWGGYTF.